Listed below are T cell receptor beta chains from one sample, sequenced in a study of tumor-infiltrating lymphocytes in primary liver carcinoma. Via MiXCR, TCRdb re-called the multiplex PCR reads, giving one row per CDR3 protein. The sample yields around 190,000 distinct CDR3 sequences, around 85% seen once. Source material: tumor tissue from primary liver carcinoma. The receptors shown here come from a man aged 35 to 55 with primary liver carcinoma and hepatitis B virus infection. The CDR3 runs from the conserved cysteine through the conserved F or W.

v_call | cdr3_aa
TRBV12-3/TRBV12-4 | CASLRGGENYGYIF
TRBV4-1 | CASSQERTSGIIYEKYF
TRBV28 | CASSRDVGQEAQCF
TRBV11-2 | CARTPDGGYNGQFF
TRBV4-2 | CTSNQEAHEQYF
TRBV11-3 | CASSFSGRRIDTRYF
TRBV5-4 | CSSSVGLGGGPQGGQGYTF
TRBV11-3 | CVSSLGIAGGRSEQFF
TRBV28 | CASNLGGAGGYTF
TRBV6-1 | CASSEAKFGLTGDNEQFF
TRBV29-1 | CSVDFRYRNRGSNTEAFF
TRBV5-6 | CASSPTGENSEAFF
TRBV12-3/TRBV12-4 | CASSLALNSYNEQFF
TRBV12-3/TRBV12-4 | CASSPQRERPDTQYF
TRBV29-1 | CSVEFRGSEHFF
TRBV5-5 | CASSLLVAGGGDTQYF
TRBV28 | CTCGGATREPDYGYTF
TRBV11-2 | CASAGTRNSALHF
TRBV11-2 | CATQRPRSGANVITF
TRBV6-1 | CASSAGGNSYEQYF
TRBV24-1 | CDTIDSTGGVNIQYF
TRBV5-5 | CASSSVAVGQETQYF
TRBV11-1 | CVSCLARGGCRDEQFF
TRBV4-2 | CASSQDLTGELFF
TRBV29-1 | CSVRISGSWVDTQYF
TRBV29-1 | CSVARISGREFF
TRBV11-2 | CASSLTLAGVSEQFF
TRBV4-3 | CASNQVWGLNQPQHF
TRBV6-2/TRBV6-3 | CTSSYTGASYGELFF
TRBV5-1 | CASSLGFIGETQYF